The 18 T cell receptor beta chains given below trace back to one sample, sequenced in a study of blood T cell repertoires in COVID-19. This table comes from immunoSEQ multiplex PCR, and its TCRdb copy is limited to in-frame clones, with some not included. This sample has more than 45,000 clones; more than 75% occur once, and the top ten carry about 15%. Source material: peripheral blood. The receptors stem from a man in his sixties with active or convalescent COVID-19.

The chain recombines TRBV7-3 with TRBJ1-1; D perhaps matches TRBD1 (5 bases). CDR3 length: 15 amino acids. The V gene's germline CDR1 is SGHTA and CDR2 FQGTGA. V was shortened by 1 base and J by 3 bases, with 12 bases between the two germline ends. The DNA of the CDR3 is TGTGCCAGCAGCTTAAATAGGGGCGCGGACACTGAAGCTTTCTTT. This translates into CASSLNRGADTEAFF.

A single count supports this clone. J is TRBJ2-7 and V is TRBV29-1; possibly TRBD1 for D (5 bases). This CDR3 spans 14 amino acids. The V end lost 6 bases, the J end lost 2 bases, and 17 bases lay between the germline ends. The germline V gene has CDR1 SQVTM and CDR2 ANQGSEA. The CDR3 here is CSVVGSRDTYEQYF. The CDR3 nucleotides read TGCAGCGTGGTCGGGTCCAGGGATACCTACGAGCAGTACTTC.

In its sample, this clone was seen a few times. The chain uses TRBV5-1 and TRBJ1-3, with D hard to call. Trimming shortened V by 0 bases and J by 2 bases, and 6 bases separated the two germline ends. Germline V lookup: CDR1 SGHRS, CDR2 YFSETQ. CDR3 length: 14 residues. CDR3 in amino acids: CASSLGGTGNTIYF. CDR3 coding DNA: TGCGCCAGCAGCTTGGGAGGGACTGGAAACACCATATATTTT.

The V call is TRBV28, the J call TRBJ2-1; TRBD1 matches at 9 bases. Germline V lookup: CDR1 MDHEN, CDR2 SYDVKM. This CDR3 has 16 amino acids. The junction had 14 bases not matched to a gene; V was cut back by 6 bases and J by 8 bases. The CDR3: CASRLSGTGRNYEQFF. DNA for the CDR3: TGTGCCAGCAGACTCTCCGGGACAGGGCGAAACTATGAGCAGTTCTTC.

The V call is TRBV28, the J call TRBJ1-1; 7 bases line up with TRBD1. Per the germline V gene, CDR1 is MDHEN and CDR2 is SYDVKM. The CDR3 length is 14 residues. V shed 2 bases and J 4 bases; nucleotides not matched to a gene: 4. In DNA form, the CDR3 reads TGTGCCAGCAGTTTACACCACAGGGGCACTGAAGCTTTCTTT. This encodes CASSLHHRGTEAFF.

The rearrangement uses TRBV6-5 and TRBJ1-6, with D possibly being TRBD1 (6 bases). Germline lookup yields CDR1 MNHEY and CDR2 SVGAGI. V was trimmed by 6 bases and J by 3 bases, leaving 6 bases between them. The CDR3 is made up of 13 amino acids. As DNA, the CDR3 is TGTGCCAGCAGGGACAGCTATAATTCACCCCTCCACTTT. Translation: CASRDSYNSPLHF.

This chain uses TRBV10-2 with TRBJ2-7, with 10 bases matching TRBD2. The CDR3 consists of 14 residues. The V and J ends lost 6 bases and 0 bases, in that order; junction bases with no gene match: 2. Germline V CDR1 and CDR2: WSHSY, SAAADI. CDR3 loop: CASRASGSSYEQYF. The CDR3 DNA is TGCGCCAGCAGGGCTAGCGGGAGCTCCTACGAGCAGTACTTC.

This clone was recorded only once. This chain uses TRBV5-5 with TRBJ1-1; D unclear. The CDR3 totals 11 residues. Germline assignment: CDR1 SGHKS and CDR2 YYEKEE (reference sequence). The V end lost 2 bases, the J end lost 6 bases, and 5 bases lay between the germline ends. CDR3 sequence: CASSLSSEAFF. The CDR3 nucleotides are TGTGCCAGCAGCTTATCGTCTGAAGCTTTCTTT.

This sequence joins TRBV7-3 and TRBJ2-1, with 8 nucleotides matching TRBD1. The CDR3 contains 16 residues. J gave up 6 bases and V 4 bases, and 11 bases lay outside the gene matches. CDR1 and CDR2 (germline): SGHTA, FQGTGA. CDR3 sequence reads: CASSSQGARVGNEQFF. The DNA for the CDR3 is TGTGCCAGCAGCTCTCAGGGGGCGCGGGTAGGCAATGAGCAGTTCTTC.

The chain recombines TRBV4-1 with TRBJ1-5; no definite D call. The CDR3 extends over 14 amino acids. Per the germline V gene, CDR1 is MGHRA and CDR2 is YSYEKL. V lost 0 bases, J lost 9 bases, and 12 bases lay in between. CDR3 sequence reads: CASSQDQGGLPQHF. DNA of the CDR3: TGCGCCAGCAGCCAAGATCAAGGAGGGTTGCCCCAGCATTTT.

The genes are TRBV30 and TRBJ1-2; a weak D match, TRBD1 (6 bases). Looked up from germline, CDR1 is GTSNPN and CDR2 is SVGIG (reference sequence). The germline V and J ends were trimmed by 2 bases and 8 bases, with 15 bases remaining between them. This CDR3 has 13 amino acids. Here the CDR3 DNA reads TGTGCCTGGAGTAAACAGGGTGGGACAGGCTACACCTTC. This codes for CAWSKQGGTGYTF.

This chain joins TRBV11-2 and TRBJ1-4; D perhaps matches TRBD1 (5 bases). Germline loops: CDR1 SGHAT, CDR2 FQNNGV. V lost 5 bases and J 7 bases, leaving 17 bases between the germline ends. The CDR3 is 15 amino acids. DNA of the CDR3: TGTGCCAGCAGCCCCTGGGGGGTAGGAGGTGAAAAACTGTTTTTT. Translating it yields CASSPWGVGGEKLFF.

The chain links TRBV23-1 to TRBJ1-6; 9 bases match TRBD1. TRBV23-1 is an ORF; its function is uncertain. With 1 base clipped from V and 8 bases from J, the junction kept 0 bases outside the gene matches. The CDR3 has 14 amino acids. CDR3 in amino acids: CASSQYRGHSPLHF. The CDR3 DNA follows: TGCGCCAGCAGTCAATACAGGGGGCATTCACCCCTCCACTTT.

The chain has TRBV27 and TRBJ1-2; tentative D call: TRBD1 (5 bases). In germline, CDR1 is MNHEY, CDR2 SMNVEV (reference sequence). The V and J ends lost 5 bases and 2 bases respectively, with 9 bases between them. The CDR3 is 13 residues long. The CDR3: CASSRAGNYGYTF. CDR3 nucleotides: TGTGCCAGCAGTCGGGCAGGGAACTATGGCTACACCTTC.

The chain has TRBV3-1 (or the pseudogene TRBV3-2) and TRBJ1-1; D is perhaps TRBD1 (6 bases). The germline V gene encodes CDR1 LGHDT and CDR2 YNNKEL (reference sequence). The V and J ends lost 2 bases and 4 bases respectively, with 8 bases between them. The CDR3 is made up of 13 amino acids. CDR3 nucleotides: TGTGCCAGCAGCCAACTGGGGGCCACTGAAGCTTTCTTT. It translates to CASSQLGATEAFF.

This chain uses TRBV6-5 with TRBJ2-1, with TRBD2 matching 8 bases. Germline assignment: CDR1 MNHEY and CDR2 SVGAGI. The trim removed 4 bases at V and 10 bases at J, leaving 9 bases unmatched. The length of the CDR3 is 14 residues. The DNA of the CDR3 is TGTGCCAGCAGTTCCCTCCTAGCGGGCAAGGAGCAGTTCTTC. This translates into CASSSLLAGKEQFF.

The DNA of the CDR3 is TGTGCCAGCAGTGGGGGACTAGACTACAATGAGCAGTTCTTC. This codes for CASSGGLDYNEQFF. This chain connects TRBV2 to TRBJ2-1; TRBD2 matches 8 bases. V dropped 4 bases and J dropped 3; count of bases not matched to a gene: 2. The CDR3 is 14 amino acids. Per germline, CDR1 SNHLY and CDR2 FYNNEI.

V is TRBV7-9 and J is TRBJ2-7; D perhaps matches TRBD2 (5 bases). The germline gives CDR1 SEHNR, CDR2 FQNEAQ (reference sequence). The ends were cut back, 1 base at V and 6 bases at J, with 10 bases in the middle. The CDR3 is 13 residues long. The CDR3: CASSLELVGEQYF. CDR3 nucleotides: TGTGCCAGCAGCTTAGAACTAGTCGGCGAGCAGTACTTC.